A single sample gave rise to the 4 T cell receptor beta chains below, sequenced in a study of T-cell reconstitution after alpha-beta-depleted transplantation in children. A library of TCRbeta sequences, prepared with unique molecular identifiers, was generated. TCRdb re-called the PCR reads with MiXCR, one entry per CDR3 protein. The sample yields 45,000 or so distinct CDR3 sequences, around 53% seen once. Sequencing used peripheral blood, obtained before TCRalphabeta/CD19-depleted stem cell transplant. The origin of the receptors is a boy less than two years old with SCID, due to receive a stem cell transplant.

The J gene is TRBJ1-2, the V gene TRBV11-2; D is undetermined. This CDR3 is 14 amino acids long. The germline V and J ends were trimmed by 5 bases and 4 bases, with 14 bases remaining between them. In germline, CDR1 is SGHAT, CDR2 FQNNGV. CDR3 bases: TGTGCCAGCAGCGAAGGACCGAGAGTCTATGGCTACACCTTC. It encodes CASSEGPRVYGYTF. The whole variable domain, remainder taken from reference TRBV11-2 and TRBJ1-2, is EAGVAQSPRYKIIEKRQSVAFWCNPISGHATLYWYQQILGQGPKLLIQFQNNGVVDDSQLPKDRFSAERLKGVDSTLKIQPAKLEDSAVYLCASSEGPRVYGYTFGSGTRLTVV.

The chain is built from TRBV12-3 or TRBV12-4 and TRBJ1-6; maybe TRBD1 (6 bases). CDR3 size: 16 residues. V was clipped by 4 bases and J by 7 bases, with 17 bases between them. CDR3 sequence (DNA): TGTGCCAGCAGTTCGCCGGGGGGGGCGGGGAATTCACCCCTCCACTTT. It specifies CASSSPGGAGNSPLHF.

The rearrangement links TRBV14 to TRBJ2-3, with D uncertain. The CDR3 contains 13 residues. Germline CDR1 and CDR2: SGHDN and FVKESK. Trimming left V 1 base short and J 4 bases short, with 6 bases between. The CDR3 coding sequence is TGTGCCAGCAGCCAAGCCCTGGCAGATACGCAGTATTTT. Protein: CASSQALADTQYF. Looking up the rest from reference TRBV14 and TRBJ2-3 gives the full variable domain: EAGVTQFPSHSVIEKGQTVTLRCDPISGHDNLYWYRRVMGKEIKFLLHFVKESKQDESGMPNNRFLAERTGGTYSTLKVQPAELEDSGVYFCASSQALADTQYFGPGTRLTVL.

The chain couples TRBV7-6 to TRBJ2-7, with D possibly being TRBD1 or TRBD2 (6 bases each). The CDR3 has 15 amino acids. Germline CDR1 and CDR2: SGHVS and FNYEAQ. V was clipped by 5 bases and J by 3 bases, with 17 bases between them. CDR3 in amino acids: CASSPNREARYEQYF. CDR3 sequence (DNA): TGTGCCAGCAGCCCGAACAGGGAGGCCCGCTACGAGCAGTACTTC.